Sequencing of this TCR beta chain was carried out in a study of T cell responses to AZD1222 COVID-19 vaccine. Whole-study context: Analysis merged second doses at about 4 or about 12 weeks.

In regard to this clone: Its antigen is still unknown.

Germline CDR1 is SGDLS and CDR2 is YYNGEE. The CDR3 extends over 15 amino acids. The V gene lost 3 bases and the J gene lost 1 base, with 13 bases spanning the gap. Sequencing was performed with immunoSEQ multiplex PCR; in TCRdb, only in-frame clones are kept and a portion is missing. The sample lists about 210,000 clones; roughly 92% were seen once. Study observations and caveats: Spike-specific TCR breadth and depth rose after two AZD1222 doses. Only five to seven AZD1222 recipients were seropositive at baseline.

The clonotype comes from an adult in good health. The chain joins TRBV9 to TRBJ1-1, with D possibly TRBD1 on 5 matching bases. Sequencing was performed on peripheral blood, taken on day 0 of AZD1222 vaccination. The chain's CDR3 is CASSAQGAPNTEAFF. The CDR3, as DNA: TGTGCCAGCAGCGCCCAAGGGGCGCCGAACACTGAAGCTTTCTTT.